This T cell receptor beta chain stems from a study of shared clonotypes between healthy human individuals. Study outcomes and limitations: Larger richness was generally estimated for naive than memory subsets.

A remark on this clone: The antigen remains unidentified.

Approximately 220 ng DNA, 30,000 or so T cell genomes, went into each sorted-subset replicate PCR. As processed by the authors: ImmunoSEQ output lacked quality scores and full-length reads, limiting matched filtering. The table came from immunoSEQ multiplex PCR; TCRdb's copy has only in-frame clones and leaves some out. D and trimming were read from the DNA, whereas the V and J calls and clone size are those reported in that table. The sample has about 1.5 million clones, roughly 96% seen once. Per the germline V gene, CDR1 is KGHSH and CDR2 is LQKENI. This CDR3 contains 17 residues. The germline V and J ends were trimmed by 5 bases and 0 bases, with 17 bases remaining between them.

The clonotype comes from a man aged 30-40 years in good health. The chain employs TRBV18 and TRBJ1-5; D is perhaps TRBD1 (6 bases). Sequencing input: naive CD4+ T cells sorted from blood. Indicated subset: CD45RA+ positively selected. CDR3 bases: TGTGCCAGCTCAAAGAAATCAGGGGCGAGTAGCAATCAGCCCCAGCATTTT. This translates into CASSKKSGASSNQPQHF.